Included here is one TCR beta chain sequence, with context. The data stem from a study of blood T cell repertoires in COVID-19. Study-level background: Samples of COVID-19 (acute and convalescent) were obtained from the United States, Italy and Spain.

In the study's own analysis: Estimation of nucleated cell counts was performed using reference gene primer amplification. The data were produced by immunoSEQ multiplex PCR, yet TCRdb's version contains in-frame clones alone and is incomplete. V, J and clone size are taken as reported in that table, and D and trimming were inferred from the DNA itself. The repertoire has around 100,000 clones, around 90% of them found once; the top ten carry around 4.5%. CDR1 is MGHRA and CDR2 is YSYEKL in the germline V gene. The CDR3 has 17 residues. V dropped 3 bases and J dropped 5; count of bases not matched to a gene: 7.

Sequencing input: peripheral blood. J is TRBJ1-6 and V is TRBV4-1, with 10 bases identical to TRBD1. This TCR was recovered from a woman between 50 and 59 years old with acute or convalescent COVID-19. CDR3 in amino acids: CASSQKGDRGDNSPLHF. CDR3 nucleotide sequence: TGCGCCAGCAGCCAGAAGGGGGACAGGGGAGATAATTCACCCCTCCACTTT.